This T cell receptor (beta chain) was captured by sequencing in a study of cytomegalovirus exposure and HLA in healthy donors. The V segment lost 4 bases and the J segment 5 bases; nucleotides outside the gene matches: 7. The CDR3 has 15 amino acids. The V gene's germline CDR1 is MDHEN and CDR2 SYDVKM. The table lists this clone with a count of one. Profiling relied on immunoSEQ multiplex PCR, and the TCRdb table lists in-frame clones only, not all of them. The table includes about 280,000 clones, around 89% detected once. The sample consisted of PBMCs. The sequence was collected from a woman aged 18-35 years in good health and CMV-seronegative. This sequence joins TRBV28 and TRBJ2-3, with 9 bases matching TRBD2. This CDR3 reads CASSWGGRAVDTQYF. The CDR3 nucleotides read TGTGCCAGCAGTTGGGGCGGGAGGGCCGTAGATACGCAGTATTTT.